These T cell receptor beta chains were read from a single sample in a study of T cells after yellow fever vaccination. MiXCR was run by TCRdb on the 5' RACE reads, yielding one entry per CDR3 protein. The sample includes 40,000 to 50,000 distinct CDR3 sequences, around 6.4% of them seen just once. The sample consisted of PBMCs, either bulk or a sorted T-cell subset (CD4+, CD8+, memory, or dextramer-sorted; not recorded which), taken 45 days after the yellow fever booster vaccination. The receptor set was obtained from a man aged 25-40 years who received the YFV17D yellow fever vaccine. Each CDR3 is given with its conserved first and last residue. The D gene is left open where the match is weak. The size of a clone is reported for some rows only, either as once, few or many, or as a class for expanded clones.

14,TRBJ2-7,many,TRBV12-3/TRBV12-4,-,CASSLFGLTYEQYF,TGTGCCAGCAGTTTATTCGGACTAACCTACGAGCAGTACTTC
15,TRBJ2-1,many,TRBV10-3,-,CAISESGPLGTEQFF,TGTGCCATCAGTGAGTCGGGACCCCTCGGAACTGAGCAGTTCTTC
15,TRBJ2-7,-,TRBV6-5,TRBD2,CASSYGGGGSYEQYF,TGTGCCAGCAGTTACGGGGGGGGAGGCTCCTACGAGCAGTACTTC
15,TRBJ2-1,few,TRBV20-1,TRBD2,CSARDSSGRVNEQFF,TGCAGTGCCCGCGACAGTAGCGGGAGAGTAAATGAGCAGTTCTTC
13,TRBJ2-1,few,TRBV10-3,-,CAIGLGSYNEQFF,TGTGCCATCGGACTCGGCTCCTACAATGAGCAGTTCTTC
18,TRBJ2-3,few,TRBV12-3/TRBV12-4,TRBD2,CASTGTETSGRFTDTQYF,TGTGCCAGCACCGGGACAGAGACTAGCGGGAGGTTCACAGATACGCAGTATTTT
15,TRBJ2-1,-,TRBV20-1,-,CSAIISGRSYNEQFF,TGCAGTGCTATTATTTCGGGGCGATCCTACAATGAGCAGTTCTTC
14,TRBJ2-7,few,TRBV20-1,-,CSAPPGTPGYEQYF,TGCAGTGCTCCACCGGGAACCCCGGGGTACGAGCAGTACTTC
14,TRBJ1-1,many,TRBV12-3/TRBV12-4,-,CASSFLGWDTEAFF,TGTGCCAGCAGTTTTTTGGGGTGGGACACTGAAGCTTTCTTT
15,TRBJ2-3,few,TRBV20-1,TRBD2,CSAKSLAGNTDTQYF,TGCAGTGCAAAGTCCCTAGCGGGAAACACAGATACGCAGTATTTT
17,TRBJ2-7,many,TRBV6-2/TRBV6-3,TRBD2,CASRHIASGRFSYEQYF,TGTGCCAGCAGGCATATCGCTAGCGGGAGGTTCTCCTACGAGCAGTACTTC
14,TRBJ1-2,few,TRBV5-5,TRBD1,CASITGGSLDGYTF,TGTGCCAGTATTACAGGGGGGTCCCTAGACGGCTACACCTTC
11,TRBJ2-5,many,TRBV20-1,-,CSARRVGTQYF,TGCAGTGCTAGGAGGGTTGGGACCCAGTACTTC
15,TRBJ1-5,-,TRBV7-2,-,CASSPDSAVRQPQHF,TGTGCCAGCAGTCCGGACAGCGCGGTGCGTCAGCCCCAGCATTTT
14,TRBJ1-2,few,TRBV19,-,CASRSGAGGYGYTF,TGTGCCAGCCGATCGGGGGCTGGGGGCTATGGCTACACCTTC
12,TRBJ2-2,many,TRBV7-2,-,CASSLERGELFF,TGTGCCAGCAGCTTAGAAAGAGGGGAGCTGTTTTTT
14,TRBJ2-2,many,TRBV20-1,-,CSATPRTGAGELFF,TGCAGTGCTACCCCCCGGACCGGGGCCGGGGAGCTGTTTTTT
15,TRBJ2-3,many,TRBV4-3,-,CASSHQLVGTDTQYF,TGCGCCAGCAGCCACCAATTAGTAGGCACAGATACGCAGTATTTT
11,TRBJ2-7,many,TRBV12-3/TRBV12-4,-,CASSWGPEQYF,TGTGCCAGCAGTTGGGGGCCCGAGCAGTACTTC
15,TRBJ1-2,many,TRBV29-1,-,CSVEDHRGYNYGYTF,TGCAGCGTTGAAGATCATAGGGGATATAACTATGGCTACACCTTC
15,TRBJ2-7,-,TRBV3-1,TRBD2,CASSPPGLAGREQYF,TGTGCCAGCAGCCCCCCCGGACTAGCGGGAAGAGAGCAGTACTTC
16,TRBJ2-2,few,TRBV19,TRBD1,CASSSEGQGAIGELFF,TGTGCCAGTAGTTCGGAGGGACAGGGGGCAATCGGGGAGCTGTTTTTT
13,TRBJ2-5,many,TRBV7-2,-,CASSLVYQETQYF,TGTGCCAGCAGCTTGGTGTACCAAGAGACCCAGTACTTC
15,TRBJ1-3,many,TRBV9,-,CASSVAVNSGNTIYF,TGTGCCAGCAGCGTAGCTGTTAATTCTGGAAACACCATATATTTT
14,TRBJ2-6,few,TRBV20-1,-,CSAMRGSGANVLTF,TGCAGTGCTATGCGGGGCTCTGGGGCCAACGTCCTGACTTTC
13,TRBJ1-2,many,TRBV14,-,CASSQLRNYGYTF,TGTGCCAGCAGCCAATTAAGAAACTATGGCTACACCTTC
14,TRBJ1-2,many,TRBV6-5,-,CASSYSGREDGYTF,TGTGCCAGCAGTTACTCCGGCAGGGAGGATGGCTACACCTTC
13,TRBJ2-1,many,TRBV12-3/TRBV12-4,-,CASSWGVANEQFF,TGTGCCAGCAGTTGGGGAGTGGCGAATGAGCAGTTCTTC
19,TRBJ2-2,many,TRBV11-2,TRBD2,CASSLGTMAGVVNTGELFF,TGTGCCAGCAGCTTAGGTACTATGGCGGGAGTCGTGAACACCGGGGAGCTGTTTTTT
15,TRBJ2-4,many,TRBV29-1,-,CSVGTHGGRSNIQYF,TGCAGCGTTGGTACCCACGGGGGCAGGTCGAACATTCAGTACTTC
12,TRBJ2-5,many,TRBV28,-,CASSLLWETQYF,TGTGCCAGCAGTTTACTCTGGGAGACCCAGTACTTC
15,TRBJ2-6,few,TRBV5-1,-,CASSLVGSGANVLTF,TGCGCCAGCAGCTTGGTGGGGTCCGGGGCCAACGTCCTGACTTTC
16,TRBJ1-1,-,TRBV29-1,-,CSVEDPGQPWNTEAFF,TGCAGCGTTGAAGACCCCGGACAGCCATGGAACACTGAAGCTTTCTTT
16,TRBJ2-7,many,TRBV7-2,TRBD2,CASSLSGTSAFREQYF,TGTGCCAGCAGCTTATCCGGGACTAGCGCGTTTCGCGAGCAGTACTTC
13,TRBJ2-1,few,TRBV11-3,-,CASSSFGANEQFF,TGTGCCAGCAGCTCCTTCGGGGCAAATGAGCAGTTCTTC
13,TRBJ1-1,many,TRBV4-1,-,CASSTGVNTEAFF,TGCGCCAGCAGCACAGGAGTCAACACTGAAGCTTTCTTT
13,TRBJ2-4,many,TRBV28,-,CASSLVGLHIQYF,TGTGCCAGCAGTTTAGTGGGACTCCACATTCAGTACTTC
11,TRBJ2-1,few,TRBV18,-,CASSPENEQFF,TGTGCCAGCTCACCAGAGAATGAGCAGTTCTTC
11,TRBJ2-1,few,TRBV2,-,CASVLSEMVFF,TGTGCCAGCGTACTGTCGGAGATGGTGTTCTTC
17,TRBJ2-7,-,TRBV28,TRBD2,CASSLSGGRDYLYEQYF,TGTGCCAGCAGTTTATCGGGAGGCCGGGACTACCTCTACGAGCAGTACTTC
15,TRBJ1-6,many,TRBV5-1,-,CASSLDWQGNSPLHF,TGCGCCAGCAGCTTGGATTGGCAGGGTAATTCACCCCTCCACTTT
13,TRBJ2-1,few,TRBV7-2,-,CASKLTPYNEQFF,TGTGCCAGTAAGCTGACCCCGTACAATGAGCAGTTCTTC
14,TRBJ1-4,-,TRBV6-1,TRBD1,CASRAGTVNEKLFF,TGTGCCAGCAGGGCCGGGACAGTTAATGAAAAACTGTTTTTT
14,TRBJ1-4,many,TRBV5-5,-,CASSFQGRNEKLFF,TGTGCCAGCAGCTTCCAGGGGAGAAATGAAAAACTGTTTTTT
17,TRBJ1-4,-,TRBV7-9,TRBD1,CASSLGTGAKFNEKLFF,TGTGCCAGCAGCTTAGGAACAGGGGCGAAATTTAATGAAAAACTGTTTTTT
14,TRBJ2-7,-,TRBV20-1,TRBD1,CSAPEGAANYEQYF,TGCAGTGCCCCTGAGGGGGCCGCAAACTACGAGCAGTACTTC
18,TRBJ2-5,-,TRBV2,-,CASSQEETGFWRKETQYF,TGTGCCAGCAGTCAAGAAGAGACAGGCTTCTGGCGAAAAGAGACCCAGTACTTC
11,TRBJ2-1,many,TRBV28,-,CASSGYNEQFF,TGTGCCAGCAGCGGCTACAATGAGCAGTTCTTC
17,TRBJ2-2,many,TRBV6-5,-,CASSYRKVIRNTGELFF,TGTGCCAGCAGTTACCGGAAGGTTATTCGTAACACCGGGGAGCTGTTTTTT
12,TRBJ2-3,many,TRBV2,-,CAEGLGWDTQYF,TGTGCCGAGGGACTGGGTTGGGATACGCAGTATTTT
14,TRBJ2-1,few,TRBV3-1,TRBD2,CASRIAGALNEQFF,TGTGCCAGCAGGATAGCGGGAGCTTTGAATGAGCAGTTCTTC
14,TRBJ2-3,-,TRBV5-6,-,CARGPGPLADTQYF,TGTGCCAGGGGCCCCGGACCCCTCGCAGATACGCAGTATTTT
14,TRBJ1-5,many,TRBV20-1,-,CSAREDRGNQPQHF,TGCAGTGCTAGAGAGGACCGCGGCAATCAGCCCCAGCATTTT
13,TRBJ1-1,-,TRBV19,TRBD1,CASSLNRGTEAFF,TGTGCCAGTAGCCTGAACAGGGGCACTGAAGCTTTCTTT